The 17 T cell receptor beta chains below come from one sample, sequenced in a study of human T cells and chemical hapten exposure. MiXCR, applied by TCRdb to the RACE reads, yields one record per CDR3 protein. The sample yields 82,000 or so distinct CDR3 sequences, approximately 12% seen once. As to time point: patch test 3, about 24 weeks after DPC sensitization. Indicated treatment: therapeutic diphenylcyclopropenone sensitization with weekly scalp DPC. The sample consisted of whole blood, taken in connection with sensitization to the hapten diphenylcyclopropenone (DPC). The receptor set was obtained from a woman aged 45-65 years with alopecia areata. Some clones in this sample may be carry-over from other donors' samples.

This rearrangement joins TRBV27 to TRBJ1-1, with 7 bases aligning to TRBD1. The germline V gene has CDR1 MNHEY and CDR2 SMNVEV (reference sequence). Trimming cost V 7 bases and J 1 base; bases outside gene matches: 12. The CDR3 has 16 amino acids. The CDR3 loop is CASIQNAQGPNTEAFF. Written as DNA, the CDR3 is TGTGCCAGCATCCAGAACGCACAGGGGCCGAACACTGAAGCTTTCTTT.

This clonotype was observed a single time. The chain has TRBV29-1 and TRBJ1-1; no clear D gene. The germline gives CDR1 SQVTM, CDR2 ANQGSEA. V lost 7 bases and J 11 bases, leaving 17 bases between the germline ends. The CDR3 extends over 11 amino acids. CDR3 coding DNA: TGCAGCGCCGGTCAGGAATTTAGGGCTTTCTTT. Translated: CSAGQEFRAFF. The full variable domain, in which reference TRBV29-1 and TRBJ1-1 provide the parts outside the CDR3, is SAVISQKPSRDICQRGTSLTIQCQVDSQVTMMFWYRQQPGQSLTLIATANQGSEATYESGFVIDKFPISRPNLTFSTLTVSNMSPEDSSIYLCSAGQEFRAFFGQGTRLTVV.

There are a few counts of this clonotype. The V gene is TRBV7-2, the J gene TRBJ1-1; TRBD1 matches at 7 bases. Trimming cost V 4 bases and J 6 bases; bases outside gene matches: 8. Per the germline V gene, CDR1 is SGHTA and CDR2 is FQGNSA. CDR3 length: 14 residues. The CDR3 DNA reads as TGTGCCAGCAGCTCCCACAGGGGCGGCGCTGAAGCTTTCTTT. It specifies CASSSHRGGAEAFF.

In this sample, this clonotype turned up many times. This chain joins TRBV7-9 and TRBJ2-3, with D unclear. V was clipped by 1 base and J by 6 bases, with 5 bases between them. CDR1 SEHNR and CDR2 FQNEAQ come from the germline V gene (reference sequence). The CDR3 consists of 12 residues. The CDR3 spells CASSLVVDTQYF. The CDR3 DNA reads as TGTGCCAGCAGCTTAGTAGTCGATACGCAGTATTTT.

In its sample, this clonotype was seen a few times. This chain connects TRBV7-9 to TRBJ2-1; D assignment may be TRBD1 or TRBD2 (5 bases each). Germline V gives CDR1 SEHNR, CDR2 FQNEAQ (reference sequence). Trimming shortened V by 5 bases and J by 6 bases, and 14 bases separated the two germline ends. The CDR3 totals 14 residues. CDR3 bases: TGTGCCAGCAGCCTGGGGACCTCAGCCAATGAGCAGTTCTTC. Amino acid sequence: CASSLGTSANEQFF. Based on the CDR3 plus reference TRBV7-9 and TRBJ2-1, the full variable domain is DTGVSQNPRHKITKRGQNVTFRCDPISEHNRLYWYRQTLGQGPEFLTYFQNEAQLEKSRLLSDRFSAERPKGSFSTLEIQRTEQGDSAMYLCASSLGTSANEQFFGPGTRLTVL.

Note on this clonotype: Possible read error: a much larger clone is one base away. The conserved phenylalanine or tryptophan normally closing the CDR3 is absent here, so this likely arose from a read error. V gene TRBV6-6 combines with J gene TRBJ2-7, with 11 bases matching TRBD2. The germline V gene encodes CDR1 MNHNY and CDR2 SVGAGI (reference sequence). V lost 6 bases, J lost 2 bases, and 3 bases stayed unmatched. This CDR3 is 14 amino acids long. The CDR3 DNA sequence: TGTGCCAGCAGAGATAGCGGGAGGGCCTACGAGCAGTACATC. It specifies CASRDSGRAYEQYI.

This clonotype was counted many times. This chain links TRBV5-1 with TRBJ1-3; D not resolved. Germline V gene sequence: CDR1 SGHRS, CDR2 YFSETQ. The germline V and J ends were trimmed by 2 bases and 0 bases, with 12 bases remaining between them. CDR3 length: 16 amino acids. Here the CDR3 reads CASSLGPANSGNTIYF. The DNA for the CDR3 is TGCGCCAGCAGCTTAGGACCGGCGAACTCTGGAAACACCATATATTTT.

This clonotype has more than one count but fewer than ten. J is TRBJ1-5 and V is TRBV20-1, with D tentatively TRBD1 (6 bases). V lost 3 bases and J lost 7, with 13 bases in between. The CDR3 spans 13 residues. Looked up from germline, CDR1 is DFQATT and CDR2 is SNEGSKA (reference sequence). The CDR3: CSARGSGEQPQHF. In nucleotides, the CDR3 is TGCAGTGCTAGGGGGTCAGGGGAGCAGCCCCAGCATTTT.

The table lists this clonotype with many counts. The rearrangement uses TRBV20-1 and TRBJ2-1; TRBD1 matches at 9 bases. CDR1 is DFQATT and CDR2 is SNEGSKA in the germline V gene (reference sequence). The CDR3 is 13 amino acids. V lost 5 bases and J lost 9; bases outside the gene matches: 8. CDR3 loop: CSAPGDRDVEQFF. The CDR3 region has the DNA TGCAGTGCTCCGGGGGACAGGGATGTTGAGCAGTTCTTC.

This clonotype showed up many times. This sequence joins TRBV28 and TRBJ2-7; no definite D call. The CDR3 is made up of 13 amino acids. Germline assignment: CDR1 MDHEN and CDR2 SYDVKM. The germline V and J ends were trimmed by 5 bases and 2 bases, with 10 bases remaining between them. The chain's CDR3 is CASSPPGTYEQYF. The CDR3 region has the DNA TGTGCCAGCAGTCCTCCCGGCACCTACGAGCAGTACTTC.

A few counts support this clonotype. The CDR3 loop is CASSQSARVGAFPNEQFF. As DNA, the CDR3 is TGTGCCAGCAGTCAATCGGCACGGGTTGGGGCATTCCCCAATGAGCAGTTCTTC. The chain couples TRBV12-3 or TRBV12-4 to TRBJ2-1; possibly TRBD1 for D (5 bases). This CDR3 is built from 18 residues. V was cut by 5 bases and J by 6 bases, with 26 bases left in between.

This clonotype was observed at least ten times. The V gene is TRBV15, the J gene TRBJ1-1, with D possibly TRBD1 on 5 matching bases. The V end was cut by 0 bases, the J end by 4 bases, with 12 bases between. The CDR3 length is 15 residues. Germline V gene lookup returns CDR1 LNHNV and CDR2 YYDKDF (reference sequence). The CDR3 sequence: CATSRDQGDGTEAFF. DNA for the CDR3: TGTGCCACCAGCAGAGATCAGGGAGACGGCACTGAAGCTTTCTTT.

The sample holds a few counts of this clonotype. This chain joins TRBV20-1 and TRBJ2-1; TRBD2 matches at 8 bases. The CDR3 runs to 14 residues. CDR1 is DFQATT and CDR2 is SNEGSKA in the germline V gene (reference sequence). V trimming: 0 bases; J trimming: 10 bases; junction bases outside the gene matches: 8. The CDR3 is CSARDRLLAGEQFF. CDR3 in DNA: TGCAGTGCTAGAGATAGGTTGCTAGCGGGCGAGCAGTTCTTC.

As DNA, the CDR3 is TGCAGCGTTGGAGCCGGGACGGTGAACACCGGGGAGCTGTTTTTT. It is translated as CSVGAGTVNTGELFF. The chain employs TRBV29-1 and TRBJ2-2, with D possibly being TRBD1 or TRBD2 (5 bases each). Germline assignment: CDR1 SQVTM and CDR2 ANQGSEA. The CDR3 is made up of 15 amino acids. V lost 4 bases, J lost 1 base, and 13 bases lay in between.

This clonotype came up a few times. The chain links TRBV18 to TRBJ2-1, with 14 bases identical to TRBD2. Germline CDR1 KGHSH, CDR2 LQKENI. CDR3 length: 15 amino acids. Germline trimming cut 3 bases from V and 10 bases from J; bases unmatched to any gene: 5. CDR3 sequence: CASSPGTSGRGEQFF. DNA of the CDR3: TGTGCCAGCTCACCCGGGACTAGCGGGAGAGGGGAGCAGTTCTTC.

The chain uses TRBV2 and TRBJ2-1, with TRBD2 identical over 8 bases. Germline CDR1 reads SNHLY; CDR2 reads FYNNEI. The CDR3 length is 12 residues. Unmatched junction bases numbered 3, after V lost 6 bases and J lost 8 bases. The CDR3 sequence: CASSNGGDEQFF. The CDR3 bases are TGTGCCAGCAGCAACGGGGGGGATGAGCAGTTCTTC. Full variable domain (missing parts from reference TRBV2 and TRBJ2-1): EPEVTQTPSHQVTQMGQEVILRCVPISNHLYFYWYRQILGQKVEFLVSFYNNEISEKSEIFDDQFSVERPDGSNFTLKIRSTKLEDSAMYFCASSNGGDEQFFGPGTRLTVL.

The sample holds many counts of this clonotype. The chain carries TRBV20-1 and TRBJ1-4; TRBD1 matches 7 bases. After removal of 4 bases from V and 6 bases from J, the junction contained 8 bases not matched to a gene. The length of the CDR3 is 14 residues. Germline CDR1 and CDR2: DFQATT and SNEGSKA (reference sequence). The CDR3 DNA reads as TGCAGTGCTACCGTGGACGGACAGGATGAAAAACTGTTTTTT. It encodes CSATVDGQDEKLFF.